The present entry profiles one TCR beta chain with its context. The data stem from a study of blood T cell repertoires in COVID-19. Profiled with immunoSEQ multiplex PCR; TCRdb holds only in-frame clones, not every one. The table shows around 25,000 clones, with around 86% occurring only once. Germline V gene data show CDR1 as KGHSH and CDR2 as LQKENI. V lost 3 bases, J lost 7 bases, and 9 bases stayed unmatched. The CDR3 has 15 residues. Material for sequencing was peripheral blood. The clonotype comes from a human donor with active COVID-19. The donor label of this sample is uncertain. V usage is TRBV18 and J usage is TRBJ1-5, with 7 bases identical to TRBD1. The CDR3 here is CASSPLRQGGQPQHF. The CDR3 DNA follows: TGTGCCAGCTCACCCTTAAGACAGGGTGGACAGCCCCAGCATTTT.